Sequencing of this T cell receptor (beta chain) was carried out in a study of T cells in Graves' hyperthyroidism and ophthalmopathy. A 10 ml volume of fresh peripheral blood provided the PBMCs. This clonotype was detected ten times or more. V was pared by 6 bases and J by 5 bases, with 8 bases of the junction left unmatched. The CDR3 runs 14 residues. CDR1 is LNHDA, CDR2 SQIVND, per germline (reference sequence). What was amplified from RNA transcripts were TCR beta CDR3 regions. First-round RT-PCR targeting the TCR CDR3 was performed with the HTBI primer set. TCRdb re-called the multiplex PCR reads with MiXCR, one entry per CDR3 protein. Of some 510,000 distinct CDR3 sequences in the sample, less than 25% were seen once.

The sequencing sample was made of blood. The source of this sequence is a man in his late teens or twenties with Graves' hyperthyroidism. The chain combines TRBV19 with TRBJ1-1, with TRBD1 matching over 8 bases. CDR3 region: CASRPRGRTTEAFF. The CDR3 DNA sequence: TGTGCCAGTAGACCCAGGGGGCGTACGACTGAAGCTTTCTTT.